This TCR beta chain was captured by sequencing in a study of siplizumab effects on memory and regulatory T cells. About 100,000 TCR templates per sample were assayed. Data came from immunoSEQ multiplex PCR; TCRdb stores just in-frame clones and leaves some out. Of over 85,000 clones listed, approximately 94% were seen once; the top ten hold 5% to 7%. Concerning this clone: Its antigen is unidentified.

After removal of 0 bases from V and 2 bases from J, the junction contained 7 bases not matched to a gene. CDR1 is MGHRA, CDR2 YSYEKL, per germline. This CDR3 has 16 residues. Study-level findings and limits: Siplizumab gave mappable alloreactive CD4+ clones an average Treg-derived fraction of less than 75%, against 25% to 30% in controls. No functional test confirmed suppression by proliferating siplizumab-culture Tregs.

Sequencing was performed on CD8+ T cells sorted from blood. The V and J genes are TRBV4-1 and TRBJ2-7; 7 bases are a match to TRBD1. The sequence derives from a human donor in good health. CDR3 nucleotide sequence: TGCGCCAGCAGCCAAGACCCGGGACAGAACCCCTACGAGCAGTACTTC. It yields the protein CASSQDPGQNPYEQYF.